Listed here are 9 T cell receptor beta chains from one sample, sequenced in a study of T cells after yellow fever vaccination. TCRdb reanalysed the 5' RACE reads using MiXCR and keeps one entry per CDR3 protein. This sample has some 560,000 distinct CDR3 sequences; about 17% occur once, and the top ten carry approximately 15%. The sequences come from PBMCs, collected around 5 days after the first yellow fever vaccination. The origin of the receptors is a young man who received the YFV17D yellow fever vaccine.

This chain connects TRBV18 to TRBJ2-3; D is ambiguous. Germline V gives CDR1 KGHSH, CDR2 LQKENI. Trimming stripped 11 bases from V and 1 base from J, with 13 bases between. The CDR3 totals 13 residues. CDR3 amino acids: CASGREGTDTQYF. CDR3 bases: TGTGCCTCCGGAAGAGAGGGCACAGATACGCAGTATTTT.

This clonotype has only a few counts. The chain has TRBV15 and TRBJ2-7; 12 bases align to TRBD2. Trimming removed 4 bases from V and 0 bases from J; junction bases left unmatched: 1. Germline loops: CDR1 LNHNV, CDR2 YYDKDF (reference sequence). The CDR3 is made up of 15 amino acids. The CDR3: CATSKTSGSSYEQYF. CDR3 bases: TGTGCCACCAGCAAGACTAGCGGGAGCTCCTACGAGCAGTACTTC.

The V and J genes are TRBV24-1 and TRBJ2-1; the D call may be TRBD1 or TRBD2 (5 bases each). Trimming took 2 bases from V and 7 from J, leaving 14 bases between them. Looked up from germline, CDR1 is KGHDR and CDR2 is SFDVKD. This CDR3 is built from 15 residues. The CDR3 here is CATSDYDGARNEQFF. CDR3 coding DNA: TGTGCCACCAGTGATTACGACGGGGCGCGGAATGAGCAGTTCTTC.

This clonotype occurred many times. The genes are TRBV5-6 and TRBJ2-4; D not resolved. The CDR3 length is 16 residues. V gave up 0 bases and J gave up 0 bases, with 10 bases separating them. Germline V lookup: CDR1 SGHDT, CDR2 YYEEEE. CDR3 coding DNA: TGTGCCAGCAGCTTGGCGTCAGAAATAGCCAAAAACATTCAGTACTTC. It translates to CASSLASEIAKNIQYF.

This clonotype has just one count. The rearrangement links TRBV10-3 to TRBJ1-1, with 9 bases lining up with TRBD1. Per the germline V gene, CDR1 is ENHRY and CDR2 is SYGVKD. Unmatched junction bases numbered 4, after V lost 8 bases and J lost 3 bases. The CDR3 runs to 13 residues. The CDR3 loop reads CAIRRQGDTEAFF. The DNA of the CDR3 is TGTGCCATCCGTAGACAGGGGGACACTGAAGCTTTCTTT.

The J gene is TRBJ2-3, the V gene TRBV6-2 or TRBV6-3; 8 bases are shared with TRBD2. In germline, CDR1 is MNHEY, CDR2 SVGEGT. The V and J ends lost 6 bases and 4 bases, in that order; junction bases with no gene match: 12. CDR3 length: 16 amino acids. CDR3 loop: CASSPKARGGPDTQYF. CDR3 coding DNA: TGTGCCAGCAGCCCTAAAGCCCGGGGGGGGCCAGATACGCAGTATTTT.

This chain links TRBV7-9 with TRBJ2-5; 11 nucleotides line up with TRBD2. The CDR3 has 17 residues. The germline CDR1 and CDR2 sequences are SEHNR and FQNEAQ (reference sequence). With V trimmed by 1 base and J by 4 bases, 8 bases remained unmatched. This CDR3 reads CASSLVSGLAGGETQYF. The CDR3 DNA sequence: TGTGCCAGCAGCTTAGTTTCGGGGCTAGCGGGGGGAGAGACCCAGTACTTC. Drawing the rest from reference TRBV7-9 and TRBJ2-5, the complete variable domain is DTGVSQNPRHKITKRGQNVTFRCDPISEHNRLYWYRQTLGQGPEFLTYFQNEAQLEKSRLLSDRFSAERPKGSFSTLEIQRTEQGDSAMYLCASSLVSGLAGGETQYFGPGTRLLVL.

This rearrangement joins TRBV4-2 to TRBJ2-1, with D possibly matching TRBD2 (6 bases). Germline V gene lookup returns CDR1 LGHNA and CDR2 YNFKEQ. The CDR3 length is 16 residues. V lost 0 bases and J lost 3, with 12 bases in between. CDR3 coding DNA: TGTGCCAGCAGCCAAGATCTCCGGGGGAACTACAATGAGCAGTTCTTC. It is translated as CASSQDLRGNYNEQFF.

The chain joins TRBV9 to TRBJ1-1, with TRBD1 as a possible D gene (5 bases). The CDR3 is made up of 14 amino acids. With 6 bases removed from V and 4 bases from J, the gap between germline ends came to 16 bases. Germline V gives CDR1 SGDLS, CDR2 YYNGEE. The CDR3 sequence: CASTDGSGGTEAFF. DNA of the CDR3: TGTGCCAGCACCGACGGATCCGGGGGCACTGAAGCTTTCTTT.